This T cell receptor beta chain was captured in a study of neurological immune-mediated disorders. As for the study in general: In a group of about 35 multiple sclerosis patients, roughly 30 had the relapsing-remitting type and 3 had the secondary progressive type. General study points: None of the CDR3 amino acid sequences of expanded clones were shared across subjects, and this suggested private repertoires in all groups. When the repertoires were sorted by phylogenetic grouping, those of 18 of 34 multiple sclerosis patients ended up in one related-CDR3 cluster, a possible signature. As far as clinical or MRI features were concerned, none was associated with the multiple sclerosis repertoire cluster.

TCRdb reprocessed the 5' RACE reads with MiXCR, giving one entry per CDR3 protein. The data hold 130,000 or so distinct CDR3 sequences, with roughly 3.4% observed a single time. Notes on this clonotype: Its specificity is unknown. A much bigger clone sits one base away, suggesting this may be a read error.

Material for sequencing was PBMCs. This receptor was obtained from a woman between 25 and 40 years old with multiple sclerosis.

CDR3 DNA: TGCAGCATGAGGACGGGTTACAATGAGCAGTTCTTC. Its translation is CSMRTGYNEQFF. This rearrangement joins TRBV29-1 to TRBJ2-1; D call uncertain. Trimming pared 8 bases from V and 4 bases from J, leaving 12 bases between. The V gene's germline CDR1 is SQVTM and CDR2 ANQGSEA. The CDR3 loop spans 12 amino acids.